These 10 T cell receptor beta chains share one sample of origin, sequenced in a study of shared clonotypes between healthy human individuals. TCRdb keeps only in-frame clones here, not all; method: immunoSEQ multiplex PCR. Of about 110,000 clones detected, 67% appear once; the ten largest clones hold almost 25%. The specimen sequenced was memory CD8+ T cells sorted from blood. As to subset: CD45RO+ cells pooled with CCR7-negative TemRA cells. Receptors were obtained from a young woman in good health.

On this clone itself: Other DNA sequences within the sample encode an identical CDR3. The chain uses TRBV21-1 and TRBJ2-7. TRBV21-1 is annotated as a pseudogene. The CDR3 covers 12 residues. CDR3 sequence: CASSKGRYEQYF. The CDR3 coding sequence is TGTGCCAGCAGCAAGGGTCGCTACGAGCAGTACTTC.

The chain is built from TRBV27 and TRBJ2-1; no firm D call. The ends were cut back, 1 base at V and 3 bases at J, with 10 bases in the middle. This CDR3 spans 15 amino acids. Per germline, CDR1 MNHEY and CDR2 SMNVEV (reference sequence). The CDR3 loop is CASSLFQVGYNEQFF. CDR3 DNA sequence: TGTGCCAGCAGTTTATTCCAGGTTGGCTACAATGAGCAGTTCTTC.

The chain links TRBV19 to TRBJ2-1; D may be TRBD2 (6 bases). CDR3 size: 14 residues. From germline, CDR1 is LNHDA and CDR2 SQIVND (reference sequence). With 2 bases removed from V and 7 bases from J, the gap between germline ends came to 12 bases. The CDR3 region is CASSILGEENEQFF. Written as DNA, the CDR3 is TGTGCCAGTAGTATACTAGGGGAGGAGAATGAGCAGTTCTTC.

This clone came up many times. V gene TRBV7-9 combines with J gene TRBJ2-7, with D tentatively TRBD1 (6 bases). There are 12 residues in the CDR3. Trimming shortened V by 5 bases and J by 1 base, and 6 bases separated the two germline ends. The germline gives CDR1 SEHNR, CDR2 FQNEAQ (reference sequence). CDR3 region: CASSRGSYEQYF. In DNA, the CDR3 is TGTGCCAGCAGCAGGGGGTCCTACGAGCAGTACTTC.

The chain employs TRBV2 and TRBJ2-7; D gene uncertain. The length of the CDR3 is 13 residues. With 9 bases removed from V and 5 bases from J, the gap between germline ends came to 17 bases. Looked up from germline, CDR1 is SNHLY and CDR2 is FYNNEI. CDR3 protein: CARVSADSNEQYF. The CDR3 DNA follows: TGTGCCAGAGTCTCGGCAGACTCAAACGAGCAGTACTTC.

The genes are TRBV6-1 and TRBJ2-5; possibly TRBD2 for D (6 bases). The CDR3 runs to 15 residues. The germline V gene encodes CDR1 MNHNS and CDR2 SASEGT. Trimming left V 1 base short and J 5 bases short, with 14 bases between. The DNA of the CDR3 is TGTGCCAGCAGTGAAGAGGCGGGATTAAAGGAGACCCAGTACTTC. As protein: CASSEEAGLKETQYF.

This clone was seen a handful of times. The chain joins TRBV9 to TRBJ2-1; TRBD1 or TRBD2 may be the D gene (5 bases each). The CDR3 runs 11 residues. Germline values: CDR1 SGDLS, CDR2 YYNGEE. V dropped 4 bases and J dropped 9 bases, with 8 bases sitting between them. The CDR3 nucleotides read TGTGCCAGCAGCCTCGGGGCTGAGCAGTTCTTC. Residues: CASSLGAEQFF. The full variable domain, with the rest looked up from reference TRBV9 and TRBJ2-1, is DSGVTQTPKHLITATGQRVTLRCSPRSGDLSVYWYQQSLDQGLQFLIQYYNGEERAKGNILERFSAQQFPDLHSELNLSSLELGDSALYFCASSLGAEQFFGPGTRLTVL.

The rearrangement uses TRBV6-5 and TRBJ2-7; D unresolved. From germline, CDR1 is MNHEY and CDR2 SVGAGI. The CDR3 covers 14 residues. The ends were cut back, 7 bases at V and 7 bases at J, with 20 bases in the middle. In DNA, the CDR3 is TGTGCCAGCACCAGAGACCCGCAGGTTGGGGAGCAGTACTTC. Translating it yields CASTRDPQVGEQYF.

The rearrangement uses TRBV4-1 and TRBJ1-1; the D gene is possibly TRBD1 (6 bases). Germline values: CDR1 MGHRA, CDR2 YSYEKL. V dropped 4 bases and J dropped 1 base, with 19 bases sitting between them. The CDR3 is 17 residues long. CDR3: CASSPGAFRTANTEAFF. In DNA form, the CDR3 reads TGCGCCAGCAGCCCGGGGGCATTTCGGACGGCGAACACTGAAGCTTTCTTT.

The CDR3, as DNA: TGTGCCAGCAGCCAGGGGACAGGGGGCGCGAAACTGTTTTTT. This translates into CASSQGTGGAKLFF. The chain joins TRBV7-2 to TRBJ1-4; 12 bases are a match to TRBD1. Losses at the gene ends were 5 bases for V and 11 bases for J; bases not matched to a gene: 6. The germline V gene encodes CDR1 SGHTA and CDR2 FQGNSA. The CDR3 contains 14 residues.